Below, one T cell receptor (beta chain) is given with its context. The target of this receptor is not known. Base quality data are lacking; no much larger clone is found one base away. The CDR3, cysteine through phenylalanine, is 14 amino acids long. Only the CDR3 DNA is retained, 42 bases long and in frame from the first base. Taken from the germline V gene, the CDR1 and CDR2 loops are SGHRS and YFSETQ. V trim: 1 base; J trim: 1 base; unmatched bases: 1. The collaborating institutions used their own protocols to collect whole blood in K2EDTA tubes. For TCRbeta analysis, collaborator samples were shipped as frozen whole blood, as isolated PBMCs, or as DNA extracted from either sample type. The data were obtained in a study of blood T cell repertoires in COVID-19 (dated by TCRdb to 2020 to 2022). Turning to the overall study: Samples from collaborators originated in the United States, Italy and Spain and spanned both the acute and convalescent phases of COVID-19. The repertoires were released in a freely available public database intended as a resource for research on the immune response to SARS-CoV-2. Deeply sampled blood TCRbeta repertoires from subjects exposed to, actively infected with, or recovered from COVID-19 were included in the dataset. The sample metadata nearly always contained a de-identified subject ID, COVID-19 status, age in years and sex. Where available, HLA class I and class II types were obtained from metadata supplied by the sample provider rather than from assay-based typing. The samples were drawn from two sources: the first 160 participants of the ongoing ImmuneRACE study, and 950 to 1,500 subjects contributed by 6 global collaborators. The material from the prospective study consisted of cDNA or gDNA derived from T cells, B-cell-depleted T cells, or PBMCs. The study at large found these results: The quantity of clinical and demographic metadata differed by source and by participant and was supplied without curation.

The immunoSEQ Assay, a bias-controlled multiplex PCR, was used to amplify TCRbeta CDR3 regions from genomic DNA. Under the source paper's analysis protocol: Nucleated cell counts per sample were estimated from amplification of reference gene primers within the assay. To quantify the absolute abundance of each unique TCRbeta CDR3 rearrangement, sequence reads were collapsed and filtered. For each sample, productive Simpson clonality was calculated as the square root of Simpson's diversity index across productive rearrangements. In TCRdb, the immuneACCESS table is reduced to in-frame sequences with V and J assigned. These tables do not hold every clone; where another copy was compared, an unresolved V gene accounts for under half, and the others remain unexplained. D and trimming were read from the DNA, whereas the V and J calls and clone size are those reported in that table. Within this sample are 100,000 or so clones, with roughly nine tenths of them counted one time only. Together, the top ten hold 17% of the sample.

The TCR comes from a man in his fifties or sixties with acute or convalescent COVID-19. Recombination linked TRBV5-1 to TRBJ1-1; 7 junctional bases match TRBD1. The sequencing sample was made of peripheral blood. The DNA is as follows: TGCGCCAGCAGCTTGTCAGGGGGGAACACTGAAGCTTTCTTT. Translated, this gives CASSLSGGNTEAFF.